One sample yielded the 26 T cell receptor beta chains listed below, sequenced in a study of T cell responses to AZD1222 COVID-19 vaccine. TCRdb's table, derived via immunoSEQ multiplex PCR, lists solely in-frame clones and lacks some. The data hold 95,000 to 110,000 clones, with around 90% observed a single time. The specimen was peripheral blood, collected on day 0 of AZD1222 vaccination. The receptors were sampled from an adult in good health.

The V and J genes are TRBV28 and TRBJ1-5; maybe TRBD1 (5 bases). The CDR3 is made up of 15 amino acids. The ends were cut back, 7 bases at V and 1 base at J, with 14 bases in the middle. Germline assignment: CDR1 MDHEN and CDR2 SYDVKM. The CDR3 loop is CASISRGVSNQPQHF. The CDR3, as DNA: TGTGCCAGCATTTCCCGGGGGGTGAGCAATCAGCCCCAGCATTTT. The full variable domain, rest sourced from reference TRBV28 and TRBJ1-5, is DVKVTQSSRYLVKRTGEKVFLECVQDMDHENMFWYRQDPGLGLRLIYFSYDVKMKEKGDIPEGYSVSREKKERFSLILESASTNQTSMYLCASISRGVSNQPQHFGDGTRLSIL.

The rearrangement uses TRBV7-9 and TRBJ2-3; unclear D gene. Trimming pared 4 bases from V and 1 base from J, leaving 12 bases between. In germline, CDR1 is SEHNR, CDR2 FQNEAQ (reference sequence). This CDR3 has 15 residues. The CDR3: CASSSYSSGTDTQYF. DNA of the CDR3: TGTGCCAGCAGCTCCTATTCGAGCGGCACAGATACGCAGTATTTT.

The chain uses TRBV5-6 and TRBJ1-4, with D tentatively TRBD1 (5 bases). The CDR3 spans 18 residues. Trimming took off 1 base at V and 0 bases at J, with 16 bases between the two ends. CDR1 is SGHDT, CDR2 YYEEEE, per germline. CDR3 loop: CASSLLLDSPTTNEKLFF. CDR3 bases: TGTGCCAGCAGCTTGTTGCTCGACAGCCCCACAACTAATGAAAAACTGTTTTTT.

This clone has just a few counts. The CDR3 bases are TGTGCCAGCTCACCCCTACCCCCCAACGAGCAGTACTTC. As protein: CASSPLPPNEQYF. The chain carries TRBV18 and TRBJ2-7, with D hard to call. The CDR3 is 13 amino acids. V was pared by 3 bases and J by 5 bases, with 11 bases between. Germline V gene lookup returns CDR1 KGHSH and CDR2 LQKENI.

The chain's CDR3 is CASSRTDRGLIDTGELFF. The CDR3 coding sequence is TGCGCCAGCAGTCGTACCGACAGGGGGTTGATTGACACCGGGGAGCTGTTTTTT. The chain carries TRBV4-1 and TRBJ2-2; TRBD1 matches 9 bases. The CDR3 is made up of 18 amino acids. The V and J ends lost 6 bases and 3 bases, in that order; junction bases with no gene match: 14. Germline V CDR1 and CDR2: MGHRA, YSYEKL.

Only a few counts were recorded for this clone. The rearrangement joins TRBV6-2 or TRBV6-3 to TRBJ1-2; no reliable D call. CDR3 length equals 12 residues. Germline CDR1 MNHEY, CDR2 SVGEGT. Between the trimmed V and J ends, which lost 2 bases and 7 bases, there was a span of 8 bases. The CDR3 spells CASSYPASGYTF. In DNA form, the CDR3 reads TGTGCCAGCAGTTACCCGGCCAGTGGCTACACCTTC.

This chain links TRBV28 with TRBJ2-5; 10 positions agree with TRBD2. The CDR3 extends over 17 amino acids. Germline trimming cut 3 bases from V and 5 bases from J; bases unmatched to any gene: 12. The germline CDR1 and CDR2 sequences are MDHEN and SYDVKM. The CDR3 sequence: CASSFLGLAGVGETQYF. The CDR3 nucleotides read TGTGCCAGCAGTTTCCTCGGGCTAGCGGGGGTTGGGGAGACCCAGTACTTC.

The rearrangement links TRBV7-2 to TRBJ1-2; D remains unclear. The V gene lost 4 bases and the J gene lost 6 bases, with 9 bases spanning the gap. The germline gives CDR1 SGHTA, CDR2 FQGNSA. The CDR3 contains 12 residues. In nucleotides, the CDR3 is TGTGCCAGCAGCTGGCTAACCGATGGCTACACCTTC. Translation: CASSWLTDGYTF.

This sequence joins TRBV14 and TRBJ1-5, with 8 bases lining up with TRBD1. Germline trimming cut 5 bases from V and 9 bases from J; bases unmatched to any gene: 9. CDR3 length: 14 residues. Looked up from germline, CDR1 is SGHDN and CDR2 is FVKESK. The CDR3 loop reads CASSAQGAFGPQHF. The CDR3 nucleotides are TGTGCCAGCAGCGCTCAGGGGGCGTTCGGGCCCCAGCATTTT.

This sequence joins TRBV5-8 and TRBJ2-7; possibly TRBD1 for D (5 bases). Germline V lookup: CDR1 SGHTS, CDR2 YDEGEE. This CDR3 is built from 15 residues. V lost 0 bases and J 3 bases, leaving 13 bases between the germline ends. In DNA, the CDR3 is TGTGCCAGCAGCTTGGTTTCTGGGCAGGGCTACGAGCAGTACTTC. It is translated as CASSLVSGQGYEQYF.

CDR3 DNA: TGTGCCAGCAGCTATAGACTAGACTCGGCGTCCTACAATGAGCAGTTCTTC. It yields the protein CASSYRLDSASYNEQFF. The V call is TRBV11-2, the J call TRBJ2-1; TRBD2 is a possible D gene (6 bases). The germline gives CDR1 SGHAT, CDR2 FQNNGV. This CDR3 has 17 amino acids. Trimming removed 4 bases at V and 1 base at J, with 17 bases between.

J is TRBJ2-7 and V is TRBV18; the D gene is possibly TRBD2 (6 bases). Germline V gene sequence: CDR1 KGHSH, CDR2 LQKENI. Trimming pared 2 bases from V and 3 bases from J, leaving 20 bases between. The CDR3 covers 17 residues. CDR3 bases: TGTGCCAGCTCACCAGATAGGGGAGGAACGGGCGGCTACGAGCAGTACTTC. Its translation: CASSPDRGGTGGYEQYF.

V is TRBV3-1 (or the pseudogene TRBV3-2) and J is TRBJ2-7; 9 bases are a match to TRBD2. V shed 2 bases, J shed 0 bases, and the junction held 2 bases outside the gene matches. The V gene's germline CDR1 is LGHDT and CDR2 YNNKEL (reference sequence). The CDR3 is made up of 15 amino acids. The CDR3 sequence is CASSQLSGSSYEQYF. In nucleotides, the CDR3 is TGTGCCAGCAGCCAACTTAGCGGGAGCTCCTACGAGCAGTACTTC.

This sequence joins TRBV18 and TRBJ1-2; unclear D gene. CDR3 length: 14 amino acids. Germline CDR1 and CDR2: KGHSH and LQKENI. Between the trimmed V and J ends, which lost 1 base and 0 bases, there was a span of 6 bases. CDR3 loop: CASSPQESNYGYTF. The CDR3 region has the DNA TGTGCCAGCTCACCACAGGAATCTAACTATGGCTACACCTTC.

The chain links TRBV27 to TRBJ1-5; the match to TRBD1 covers 9 bases. The CDR3 runs 14 residues. Trimming removed 2 bases from V and 4 bases from J; junction bases left unmatched: 0. Per the germline V gene, CDR1 is MNHEY and CDR2 is SMNVEV (reference sequence). DNA for the CDR3: TGTGCCAGCAGTTTAGGGACAGGGAATCAGCCCCAGCATTTT. This translates into CASSLGTGNQPQHF.

This clone appeared a few times. V usage is TRBV19 and J usage is TRBJ2-6; 7 bases align to TRBD1. Per germline, CDR1 LNHDA and CDR2 SQIVND (reference sequence). The V gene end was trimmed by 7 bases and the J gene end by 0 bases; junction bases not matched to a gene: 12. The CDR3 length is 18 residues. CDR3 bases: TGTGCCAGTATGGAATCGGGACAGAGGCACTCTGGGGCCAACGTCCTGACTTTC. This translates into CASMESGQRHSGANVLTF.

The chain is built from TRBV29-1 and TRBJ1-1; no definite D call. V lost 5 bases and J lost 4, with 14 bases in between. Germline CDR1 and CDR2: SQVTM and ANQGSEA. The CDR3 consists of 13 residues. The chain's CDR3 is CSVYAGWGTEAFF. The CDR3, as DNA: TGCAGCGTTTACGCGGGATGGGGCACTGAAGCTTTCTTT.

The V call is TRBV25-1, the J call TRBJ1-3; no definite D call. The V and J ends lost 1 base and 4 bases respectively, with 11 bases between them. Germline V gene lookup returns CDR1 MGHDK and CDR2 SYGVNS. The CDR3 loop spans 15 amino acids. This CDR3 reads CASSEFKEPGNTIYF. The CDR3 DNA reads TGTGCCAGCAGTGAATTCAAGGAACCGGGAAACACCATATATTTT.

J is TRBJ1-2 and V is TRBV30; D is ambiguous. Germline loops: CDR1 GTSNPN, CDR2 SVGIG (reference sequence). The CDR3 is made up of 12 amino acids. The ends were cut back, 7 bases at V and 4 bases at J, with 13 bases in the middle. This chain's CDR3 is CASNHWGYGYTF. As DNA, the CDR3 is TGTGCCTCGAACCACTGGGGCTATGGCTACACCTTC. The full variable domain, its missing parts supplied by reference TRBV30 and TRBJ1-2, is SQTIHQWPATLVQPVGSPLSLECTVEGTSNPNLYWYRQAAGRGLQLLFYSVGIGQISSEVPQNLSASRPQDRQFILSSKKLLLSDSGFYLCASNHWGYGYTFGSGTRLTVV.

The rearrangement links TRBV29-1 to TRBJ1-3, with D unresolved. The CDR3 sequence is 13 residues long. The V end lost 4 bases, the J end lost 3 bases, and 10 bases lay between the germline ends. Looked up from germline, CDR1 is SQVTM and CDR2 is ANQGSEA. The CDR3 DNA reads as TGCAGCGTTGCCTCCTCTCATGGAAACACCATATATTTT. This codes for CSVASSHGNTIYF.

The chain carries TRBV5-4 and TRBJ1-5, with D unclear. The germline V gene encodes CDR1 SGHNT and CDR2 YYREEE (reference sequence). Trimming pared 6 bases from V and 4 bases from J, leaving 11 bases between. CDR3 length: 13 amino acids. The chain's CDR3 is CASTPGHNQPQHF. The CDR3, as DNA: TGTGCCAGCACCCCGGGTCATAATCAGCCCCAGCATTTT.

The chain uses TRBV5-1 and TRBJ1-2; D gene unclear. This CDR3 has 14 residues. The V end lost 3 bases, the J end lost 7 bases, and 16 bases lay between the germline ends. In germline, CDR1 is SGHRS, CDR2 YFSETQ. The CDR3 sequence: CASSWTGGLSGYTF. CDR3 in DNA: TGCGCCAGCAGCTGGACCGGTGGCCTCTCTGGCTACACCTTC.

The chain joins TRBV7-9 to TRBJ1-1; unclear D gene. Germline CDR1 is SEHNR and CDR2 is FQNEAQ (reference sequence). Trimming stripped 5 bases from V and 4 bases from J, with 5 bases between. The CDR3 runs 11 residues. The CDR3 loop is CASSERTEAFF. DNA for the CDR3: TGTGCCAGCAGCGAACGCACTGAAGCTTTCTTT.

The chain uses TRBV6-5 and TRBJ1-2; D uncertain. CDR3 size: 12 residues. The germline CDR1 and CDR2 sequences are MNHEY and SVGAGI. Trimming left V 10 bases short and J 3 bases short, with 12 bases between. In DNA, the CDR3 is TGTGCCACCGTTCAGGACTACTATGGCTACACCTTC. This translates into CATVQDYYGYTF.

This clone was recorded only once. The DNA for the CDR3 is TGTGCCAGCAGCTTGTACAGCAATAGCAATCAGCCCCAGCATTTT. This encodes CASSLYSNSNQPQHF. The V gene is TRBV5-6, the J gene TRBJ1-5; no firm D call. Trimming shortened V by 1 base and J by 0 bases, and 8 bases separated the two germline ends. Per germline, CDR1 SGHDT and CDR2 YYEEEE. The CDR3 contains 15 residues.

This chain uses TRBV18 with TRBJ2-1; D remains ambiguous. V shed 5 bases and J shed 5 bases, with 7 bases lying between them. In germline, CDR1 is KGHSH, CDR2 LQKENI. The CDR3 covers 12 residues. CDR3 in DNA: TGTGCCAGCTCAACGAATCACAATGAGCAGTTCTTC. This gives the protein CASSTNHNEQFF. Full variable domain (missing parts from reference TRBV18 and TRBJ2-1): NAGVMQNPRHLVRRRGQEARLRCSPMKGHSHVYWYRQLPEEGLKFMVYLQKENIIDESGMPKERFSAEFPKEGPSILRIQQVVRGDSAAYFCASSTNHNEQFFGPGTRLTVL.